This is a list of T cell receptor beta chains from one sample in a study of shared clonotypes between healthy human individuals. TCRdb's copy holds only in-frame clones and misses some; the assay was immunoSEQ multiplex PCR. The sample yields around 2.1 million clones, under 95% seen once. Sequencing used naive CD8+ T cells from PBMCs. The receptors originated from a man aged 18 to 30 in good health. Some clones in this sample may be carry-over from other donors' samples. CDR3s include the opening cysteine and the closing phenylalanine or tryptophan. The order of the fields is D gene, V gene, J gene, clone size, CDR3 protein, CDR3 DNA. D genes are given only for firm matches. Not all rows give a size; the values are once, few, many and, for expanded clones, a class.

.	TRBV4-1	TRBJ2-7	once	CASSRGEPGTELSYEQYF	TGCGCCAGCAGCCGGGGGGAACCCGGGACAGAACTGTCCTACGAGCAGTACTTC
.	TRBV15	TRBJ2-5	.	CATSRKTWPAEETQYF	TGTGCCACCAGCAGAAAAACCTGGCCCGCGGAGGAGACCCAGTACTTC
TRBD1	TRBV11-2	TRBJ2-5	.	CASRDRAEETQYF	TGTGCCAGCAGGGACAGGGCCGAAGAGACCCAGTACTTC
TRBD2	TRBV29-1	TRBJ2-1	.	CSVGGRANEQFF	TGCAGCGTTGGCGGGAGGGCCAATGAGCAGTTCTTC
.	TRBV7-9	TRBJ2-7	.	CASSLIPSEQYF	TGTGCCAGCAGCTTGATTCCTAGCGAGCAGTACTTC
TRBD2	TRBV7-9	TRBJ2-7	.	CASSLVAGDEQYF	TGTGCCAGCAGCTTAGTGGCGGGGGACGAGCAGTACTTC
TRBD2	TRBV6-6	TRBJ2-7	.	CATTGWASGSYEQYF	TGTGCCACCACGGGGTGGGCTAGCGGGAGCTACGAGCAGTACTTC
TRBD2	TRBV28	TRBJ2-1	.	CASSSGLAGVSYNEQFF	TGTGCCAGCAGCTCCGGACTAGCGGGAGTATCGTACAATGAGCAGTTCTTC
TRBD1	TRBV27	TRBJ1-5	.	CASSPRTGSNQPQHF	TGTGCCAGCAGTCCCCGGACAGGGAGCAATCAGCCCCAGCATTTT
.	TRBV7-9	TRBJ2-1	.	CASSPPLANEQFF	TGTGCCAGCAGCCCCCCCTTGGCCAATGAGCAGTTCTTC
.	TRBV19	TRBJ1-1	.	CASQQWNTEAFF	TGTGCCAGTCAACAGTGGAACACTGAAGCTTTCTTT
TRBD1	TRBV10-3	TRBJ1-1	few	CAISDYRGPGAFF	TGTGCCATCAGTGATTACAGGGGGCCGGGAGCTTTCTTT
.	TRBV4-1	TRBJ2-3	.	CASSLLTTIPGLDTQYF	TGCGCCAGCAGCCTCCTGACGACGATCCCGGGACTGGATACGCAGTATTTT
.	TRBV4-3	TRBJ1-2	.	CASSQGYRTNYGYTF	TGCGCCAGCAGCCAAGGGTACAGAACTAACTATGGCTACACCTTC
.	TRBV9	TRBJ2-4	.	CASSVGGAIAKNIQYF	TGTGCCAGCAGCGTAGGCGGGGCCATAGCCAAAAACATTCAGTACTTC
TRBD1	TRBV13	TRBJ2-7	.	CASSYLRQGANEQYF	TGTGCCAGCAGTTATCTCCGACAGGGGGCCAACGAGCAGTACTTC
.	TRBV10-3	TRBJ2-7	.	CAISDRQTRQYF	TGTGCCATCAGTGATAGACAGACACGGCAGTACTTC
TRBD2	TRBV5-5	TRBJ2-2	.	CASSLNSGRGTGELFF	TGTGCCAGCAGCTTGAATAGCGGGAGGGGCACCGGGGAGCTGTTTTTT
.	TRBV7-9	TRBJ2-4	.	CASSLDEQLLQYF	TGTGCCAGCAGCCTAGACGAACAGTTACTTCAGTACTTC
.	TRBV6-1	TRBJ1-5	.	CASSEGPRSNQPQHF	TGTGCCAGCAGTGAAGGTCCTAGGAGCAATCAGCCCCAGCATTTT
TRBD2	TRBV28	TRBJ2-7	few	CASSLAGGPHEQYF	TGTGCCAGCAGTTTAGCGGGAGGGCCCCACGAGCAGTACTTC
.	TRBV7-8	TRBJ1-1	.	CASSPRRKGNTEAFF	TGTGCCAGCAGCCCCCGTCGGAAAGGGAATACTGAAGCTTTCTTT
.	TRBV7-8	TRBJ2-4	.	CASSLGPGVGGWSQYF	TGTGCCAGCAGCCTAGGACCAGGGGTCGGGGGATGGTCTCAGTACTTC
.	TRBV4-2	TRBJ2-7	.	CASSQETRLWYEQYF	TGTGCCAGCAGCCAAGAAACGCGGTTGTGGTACGAGCAGTACTTC
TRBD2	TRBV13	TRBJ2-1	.	CASSLLSAGAPNEQFF	TGTGCCAGCAGCTTATTATCAGCGGGAGCTCCCAATGAGCAGTTCTTC
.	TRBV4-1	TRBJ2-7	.	CASSQTLPYEQYF	TGCGCCAGCAGCCAGACATTACCCTACGAGCAGTACTTC
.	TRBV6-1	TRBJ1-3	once	CASSDFRARLVAGNTIYF	TGTGCCAGCAGTGATTTTAGGGCGCGTCTCGTCGCTGGAAACACCATATATTTT
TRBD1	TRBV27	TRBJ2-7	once	CASSGETGSSYEQYF	TGTGCCAGCAGCGGGGAGACAGGGAGCTCCTACGAGCAGTACTTC
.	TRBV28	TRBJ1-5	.	CASSLAQGVNQPQHF	TGTGCCAGCAGTTTGGCGCAGGGTGTGAATCAGCCCCAGCATTTT
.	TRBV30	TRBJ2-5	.	CAWRGTGTEETQYF	TGTGCCTGGAGAGGAACCGGGACCGAGGAGACCCAGTACTTC
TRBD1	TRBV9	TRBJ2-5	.	CASSAPQGAFGQETQYF	TGTGCCAGCAGCGCCCCACAGGGGGCGTTTGGTCAAGAGACCCAGTACTTC
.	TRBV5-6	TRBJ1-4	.	CASSLTGTNEKLFF	TGTGCCAGCAGCTTGACAGGCACTAATGAAAAACTGTTTTTT
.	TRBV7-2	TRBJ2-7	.	CASSRLGLSSYEQYF	TGTGCCAGCAGCCGACTAGGACTCAGCTCCTACGAGCAGTACTTC
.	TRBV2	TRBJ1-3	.	CASSLSLNSGNTIYF	TGTGCCAGCAGCCTCAGTCTCAACTCTGGAAACACCATATATTTT
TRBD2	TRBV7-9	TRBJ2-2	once	CASSAPSGRYIHGELFF	TGTGCCAGCAGCGCCCCTAGCGGGAGGTATATACACGGGGAGCTGTTTTTT
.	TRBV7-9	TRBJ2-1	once	CASSSPGLLTNEQFF	TGTGCCAGCAGCTCACCGGGACTGCTCACCAATGAGCAGTTCTTC
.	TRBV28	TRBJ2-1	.	CASSSLPGDEQFF	TGTGCCAGCAGTTCCCTCCCCGGGGATGAGCAGTTCTTC
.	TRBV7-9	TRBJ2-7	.	CASSARDGQGEQYF	TGTGCCAGCAGCGCCCGGGACGGCCAGGGGGAGCAGTACTTC
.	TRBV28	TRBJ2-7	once	CASSPGSYEQYF	TGTGCCAGCAGTCCCGGGAGCTACGAGCAGTACTTC
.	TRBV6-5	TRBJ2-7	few	CASGWGGEYF	TGTGCCAGCGGTTGGGGAGGTGAGTACTTC
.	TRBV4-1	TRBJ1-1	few	CASSQETKNTEAFF	TGCGCCAGCAGCCAAGAAACTAAGAACACTGAAGCTTTCTTT
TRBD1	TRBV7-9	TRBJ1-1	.	CASNQGVDTEAFF	TGTGCCAGCAATCAGGGGGTGGACACTGAAGCTTTCTTT
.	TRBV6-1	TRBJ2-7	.	CASSAVGGIYEQYF	TGTGCCAGCAGCGCGGTAGGCGGGATTTACGAGCAGTACTTC
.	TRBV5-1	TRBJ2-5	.	CASSLWGEETQYF	TGCGCCAGCAGCTTGTGGGGGGAAGAGACCCAGTACTTC
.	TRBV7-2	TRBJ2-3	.	CASSPRGDTQYF	TGTGCCAGCAGCCCCAGAGGGGATACGCAGTATTTT
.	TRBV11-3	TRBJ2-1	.	CASSLGRAVNEQFF	TGTGCCAGCAGCTTGGGGCGAGCGGTCAATGAGCAGTTCTTC
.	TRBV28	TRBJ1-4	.	CASRGRGQENEKLFF	TGTGCCAGCCGAGGCAGGGGACAAGAAAATGAAAAACTGTTTTTT
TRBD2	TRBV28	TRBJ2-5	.	CASSLWGTSQETQYF	TGTGCCAGCAGTTTATGGGGGACTAGTCAAGAGACCCAGTACTTC
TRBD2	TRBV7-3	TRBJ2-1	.	CASSLKSTSGRFDNEQFF	TGTGCCAGCAGCTTAAAGTCGACTAGCGGGAGGTTTGACAATGAGCAGTTCTTC
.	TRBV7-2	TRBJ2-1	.	CASSTGTTFPLGGEQFF	TGTGCCAGCAGCACCGGGACTACCTTCCCTTTAGGGGGTGAGCAGTTCTTC
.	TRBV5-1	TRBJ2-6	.	CASSLEQTGANVLTF	TGCGCCAGCAGCTTGGAACAGACTGGGGCCAACGTCCTGACTTTC
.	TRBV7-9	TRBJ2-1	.	CASSSPWDRANEQFF	TGTGCCAGCAGCTCACCTTGGGATAGGGCGAATGAGCAGTTCTTC
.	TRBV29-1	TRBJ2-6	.	CSVEEWGQRANVLTF	TGCAGCGTTGAAGAGTGGGGCCAGCGGGCCAACGTCCTGACTTTC
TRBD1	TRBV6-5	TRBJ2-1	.	CASSNRGQGHNEQFF	TGTGCCAGCAGTAACCGAGGACAGGGCCACAATGAGCAGTTCTTC